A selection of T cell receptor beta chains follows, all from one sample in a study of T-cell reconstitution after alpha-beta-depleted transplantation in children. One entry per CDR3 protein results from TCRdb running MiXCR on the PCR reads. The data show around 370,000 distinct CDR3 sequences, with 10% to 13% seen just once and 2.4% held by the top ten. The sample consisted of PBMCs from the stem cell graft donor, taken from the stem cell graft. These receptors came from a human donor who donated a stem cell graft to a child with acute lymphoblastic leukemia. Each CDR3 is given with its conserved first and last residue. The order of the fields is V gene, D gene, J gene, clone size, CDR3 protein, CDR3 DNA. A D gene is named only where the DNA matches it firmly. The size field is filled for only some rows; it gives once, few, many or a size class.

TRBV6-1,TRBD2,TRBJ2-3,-,CASSGLAGMSTDTQYF,TGTGCCAGCAGCGGACTAGCGGGAATGAGCACAGATACGCAGTATTTT
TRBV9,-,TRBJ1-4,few,CASSPGSLANEKLFF,TGTGCCAGCAGCCCCGGTAGCCTGGCTAATGAAAAACTGTTTTTT
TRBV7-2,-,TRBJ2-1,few,CASSFSSTYNEQFF,TGTGCCAGCAGCTTTTCAAGCACGTACAATGAGCAGTTCTTC
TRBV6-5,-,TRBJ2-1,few,CASRVVNEQFF,TGTGCCAGCAGGGTTGTGAATGAGCAGTTCTTC
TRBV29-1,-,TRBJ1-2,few,CSVARQGPSYGYTF,TGCAGCGTTGCGCGGCAGGGGCCCAGCTATGGCTACACCTTC
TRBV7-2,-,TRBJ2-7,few,CASSLDSANDEQYF,TGTGCCAGCAGCTTAGACAGCGCGAACGACGAGCAGTACTTC
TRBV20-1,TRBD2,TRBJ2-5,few,CSASGTSASREETQYF,TGCAGTGCTTCCGGGACTAGCGCCTCAAGGGAGGAGACCCAGTACTTC
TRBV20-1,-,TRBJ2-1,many,CSARRVSYNEQFF,TGCAGTGCCCGGAGAGTCTCCTACAATGAGCAGTTCTTC
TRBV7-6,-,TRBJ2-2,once,CASSLAREAGELFF,TGTGCCAGCAGCTTAGCCAGGGAGGCCGGGGAGCTGTTTTTT
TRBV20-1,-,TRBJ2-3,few,CSARPRTDTQYF,TGCAGTGCTCGCCCCAGGACAGATACGCAGTATTTT
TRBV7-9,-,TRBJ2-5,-,CASSRDSPGPVETQYF,TGTGCCAGCAGTCGGGACTCTCCGGGCCCCGTTGAGACCCAGTACTTC
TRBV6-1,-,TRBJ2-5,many,CASSRPNRAGWTQYF,TGTGCCAGCAGTCGGCCGAACAGGGCAGGCTGGACCCAGTACTTC
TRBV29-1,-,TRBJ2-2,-,CSVTGLNTGELFF,TGCAGCGTTACGGGGCTTAACACCGGGGAGCTGTTTTTT
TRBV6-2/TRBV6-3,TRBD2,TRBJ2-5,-,CASGPFPGRSQETQYF,TGTGCCAGCGGTCCCTTCCCCGGGAGGAGTCAAGAGACCCAGTACTTC
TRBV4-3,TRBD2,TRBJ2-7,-,CASSQDRSGRTSYEHYF,TGCGCCAGCAGCCAAGATCGGAGCGGGAGGACCTCCTACGAGCATTACTTC
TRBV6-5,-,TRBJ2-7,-,CASSYFSSADEQYF,TGTGCCAGCAGTTATTTTTCTAGCGCAGACGAGCAGTACTTC
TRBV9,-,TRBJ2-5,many,CASSVGRPGGTQYF,TGTGCCAGCAGCGTAGGGCGCCCCGGGGGGACCCAGTACTTC
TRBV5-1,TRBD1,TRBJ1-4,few,CASSPTGGDEKLFF,TGCGCCAGCAGCCCGACAGGGGGGGACGAAAAACTGTTTTTT
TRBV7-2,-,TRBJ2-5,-,CASSLARGRETQYF,TGTGCCAGCAGCCTTGCCCGAGGGCGAGAGACCCAGTACTTC
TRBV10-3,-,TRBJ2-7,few,CAISVNGQGYEQYF,TGTGCCATCAGTGTGAATGGGCAGGGCTACGAGCAGTACTTC
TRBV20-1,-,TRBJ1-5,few,CSASGRGGQPQHF,TGCAGTGCTAGTGGCAGGGGAGGTCAGCCCCAGCATTTT
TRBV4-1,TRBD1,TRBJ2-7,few,CASSQAPTGAGYEQYF,TGCGCCAGCAGCCAAGCACCAACAGGGGCCGGGTACGAGCAGTACTTC
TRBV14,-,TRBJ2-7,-,CASSLEPAIPYEQYF,TGTGCCAGCAGTCTGGAGCCGGCGATACCCTACGAGCAGTACTTC
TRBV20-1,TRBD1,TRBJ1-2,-,CSARDRQGGGYTF,TGCAGTGCTAGAGATCGACAGGGGGGGGGCTACACCTTC
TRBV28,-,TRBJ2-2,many,CASEPQGAGELFF,TGTGCCAGCGAACCTCAGGGTGCCGGGGAGCTGTTTTTT
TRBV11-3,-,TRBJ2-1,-,CASSSNSGPAPINEQFF,TGTGCCAGCAGCTCGAATAGCGGTCCCGCCCCAATTAATGAGCAGTTCTTC
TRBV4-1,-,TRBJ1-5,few,CASSPRRTDSNQPQHF,TGCGCCAGCAGCCCCCGACGGACGGATAGCAATCAGCCCCAGCATTTT
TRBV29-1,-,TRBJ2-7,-,CSVGSDGDYEQYF,TGCAGCGTCGGCTCGGACGGAGACTACGAGCAGTACTTC
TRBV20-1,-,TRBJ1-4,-,CSAPPGPLREKLFF,TGCAGTGCCCCACCAGGGCCATTACGTGAAAAACTGTTTTTT
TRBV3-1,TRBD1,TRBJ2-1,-,CASTKTGGSPSSYNEQFF,TGTGCCAGCACCAAAACAGGGGGATCCCCAAGCTCCTACAATGAGCAGTTCTTC
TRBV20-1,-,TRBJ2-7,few,CSARRGRAGYEQYF,TGCAGTGCCCGTAGGGGGAGGGCTGGCTACGAGCAGTACTTC
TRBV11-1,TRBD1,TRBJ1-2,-,CASSKESGQANYGYTF,TGTGCCAGCAGCAAAGAATCGGGACAGGCAAACTATGGCTACACCTTC
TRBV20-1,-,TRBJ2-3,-,CSARGTLTTDTQYF,TGCAGTGCTAGAGGGACTCTCACCACAGATACGCAGTATTTT
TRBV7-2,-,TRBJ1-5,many,CASSLGGFPSNQPQHF,TGTGCCAGCAGCTTAGGGGGCTTTCCTAGCAATCAGCCCCAGCATTTT
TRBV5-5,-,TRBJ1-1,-,CASSKRGAGTEAFF,TGTGCCAGCAGCAAAAGGGGCGCGGGCACTGAAGCTTTCTTT
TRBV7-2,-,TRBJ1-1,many,CATQGILPMNTEAFF,TGTGCCACGCAGGGGATCCTCCCTATGAACACTGAAGCTTTCTTT
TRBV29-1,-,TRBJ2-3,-,CSVLLPAYSTDTQYF,TGCAGCGTCCTATTGCCAGCGTATAGCACAGATACGCAGTATTTT
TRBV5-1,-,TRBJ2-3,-,CASSLGPIPFTDTQYF,TGCGCCAGCAGCTTGGGACCTATTCCTTTCACAGATACGCAGTATTTT
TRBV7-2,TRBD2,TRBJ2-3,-,CASREAGNTDTQYF,TGTGCCAGCAGGGAAGCGGGAAACACAGATACGCAGTATTTT
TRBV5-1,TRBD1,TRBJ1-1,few,CASRYRGGFSTEAFF,TGCGCCAGCCGCTACAGGGGGGGTTTTTCCACTGAAGCTTTCTTT
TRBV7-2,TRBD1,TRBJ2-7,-,CASSPPTGTGGYEQYF,TGTGCCAGCAGCCCCCCCACCGGGACAGGGGGATACGAGCAGTACTTC
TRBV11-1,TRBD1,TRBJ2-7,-,CASSHPRDRGLTSLYEQYF,TGTGCCAGCAGCCATCCCAGGGACAGGGGTCTGACTTCCCTCTACGAGCAGTACTTC
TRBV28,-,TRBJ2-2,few,CASSPLRGGQNTGELFF,TGTGCCAGCAGCCCCCTCCGGGGAGGACAGAACACCGGGGAGCTGTTTTTT
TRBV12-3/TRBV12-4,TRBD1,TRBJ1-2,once,CASTLTGRRFAF,TGTGCCAGCACCTTGACAGGGCGGAGATTCGCCTTC
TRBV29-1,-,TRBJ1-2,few,CSVPLGYGYTF,TGCAGCGTCCCGCTGGGGTACGGCTACACCTTC
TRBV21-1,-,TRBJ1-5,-,CASSGQGRNQPQHF,TGTGCCAGCAGCGGACAGGGGCGGAATCAGCCCCAGCATTTT
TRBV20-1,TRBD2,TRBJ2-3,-,CSAWEVASGRALPDTQYF,TGCAGTGCTTGGGAGGTGGCTAGCGGGAGGGCCCTCCCAGATACGCAGTATTTT
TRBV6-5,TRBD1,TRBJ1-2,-,CASRHGQGAVYGYTF,TGTGCCAGCAGACACGGACAGGGGGCCGTCTATGGCTACACCTTC
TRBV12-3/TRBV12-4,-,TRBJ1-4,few,CASRLFVDEKLFF,TGTGCCAGCAGGCTGTTTGTGGATGAAAAACTGTTTTTT
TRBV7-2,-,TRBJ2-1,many,CASSPLRRSEQFF,TGTGCCAGCAGCCCCCTCAGGCGCAGTGAGCAGTTCTTC
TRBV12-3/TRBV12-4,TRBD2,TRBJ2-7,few,CASSLWPAGGHSYEQYF,TGTGCCAGCAGTTTATGGCCAGCGGGGGGACACTCCTACGAGCAGTACTTC
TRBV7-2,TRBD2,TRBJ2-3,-,CASSLAVVTDTQYF,TGTGCCAGCAGCCTAGCGGTAGTCACAGATACGCAGTATTTT
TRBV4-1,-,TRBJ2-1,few,CASSQVIGQLGKNEQFF,TGCGCCAGCAGCCAAGTTATAGGACAGTTGGGGAAAAATGAGCAGTTCTTC
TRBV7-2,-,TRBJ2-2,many,CASSLVLVLGDTGELFF,TGTGCCAGCAGCCTTGTTTTGGTTCTCGGCGACACCGGGGAGCTGTTTTTT